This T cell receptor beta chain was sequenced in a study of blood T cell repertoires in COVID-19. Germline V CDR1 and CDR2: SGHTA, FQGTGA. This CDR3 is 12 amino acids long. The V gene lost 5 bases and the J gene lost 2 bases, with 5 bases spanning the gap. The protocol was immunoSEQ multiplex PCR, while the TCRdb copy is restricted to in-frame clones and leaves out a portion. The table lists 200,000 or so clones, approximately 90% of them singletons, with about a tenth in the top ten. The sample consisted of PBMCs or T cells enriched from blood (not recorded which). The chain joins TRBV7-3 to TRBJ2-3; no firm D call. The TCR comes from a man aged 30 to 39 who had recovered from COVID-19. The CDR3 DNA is TGTGCCAGCAGCCCAAACACAGATACGCAGTATTTT. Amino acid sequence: CASSPNTDTQYF.